The 6 T cell receptor beta chains presented below share a single source sample, sequenced in a study of T cell responses to AZD1222 COVID-19 vaccine. Assay: immunoSEQ multiplex PCR; the TCRdb copy retains only in-frame clones and omits some. The profile shows about 88,000 clones, about 93% of them singletons. Sequencing used peripheral blood, obtained on day 0 of MenACWY control vaccination. These receptors originate from an adult in good health.

The chain links TRBV19 to TRBJ2-3; TRBD2 is a possible D gene (6 bases). Germline V gene lookup returns CDR1 LNHDA and CDR2 SQIVND (reference sequence). Trimming left V 6 bases short and J 2 bases short, with 15 bases between. This CDR3 region has 15 residues. CDR3 sequence: CASRTRGLLTDTQYF. The CDR3 DNA reads TGTGCCAGTAGGACGAGGGGACTGCTCACAGATACGCAGTATTTT.

The chain employs TRBV18 and TRBJ2-1, with unresolved D. The germline CDR1 and CDR2 sequences are KGHSH and LQKENI. This CDR3 has 19 amino acids. Trimming took off 2 bases at V and 6 bases at J, with 26 bases between the two ends. CDR3 coding DNA: TGTGCCAGCTCACCAGCCCGGATAGGGAAGGTGTCGGGTTCCAATGAGCAGTTCTTC. Protein product: CASSPARIGKVSGSNEQFF.

The rearrangement uses TRBV10-2 and TRBJ2-3; D is uncertain. Looked up from germline, CDR1 is WSHSY and CDR2 is SAAADI. V was clipped by 2 bases and J by 9 bases, with 15 bases between them. The CDR3 loop spans 14 amino acids. CDR3 amino acids: CASSEPFGPPTQYF. The CDR3 DNA follows: TGCGCCAGCAGTGAGCCGTTTGGACCACCAACGCAGTATTTT.

The chain is built from TRBV19 and TRBJ1-4, with 8 bases that match TRBD1. The CDR3 loop spans 15 amino acids. The J segment lost 8 bases and the V segment lost 4 bases, leaving 9 bases of the junction unmatched. Germline assignment: CDR1 LNHDA and CDR2 SQIVND (reference sequence). DNA of the CDR3: TGTGCCAGTAGTACCCAGACAGGGGAGGCAGAAAAACTGTTTTTT. Amino acid sequence: CASSTQTGEAEKLFF.

This chain uses TRBV4-1 with TRBJ1-5; D perhaps matches TRBD1 (6 bases). The germline CDR1 and CDR2 sequences are MGHRA and YSYEKL. The CDR3 sequence is 16 residues long. Trimming removed 0 bases from V and 5 bases from J, with 14 bases in between. The CDR3: CASSQEAGAVDQPQHF. The CDR3 DNA sequence: TGCGCCAGCAGCCAAGAAGCGGGGGCAGTTGATCAGCCCCAGCATTTT.

This clone has just one count. The V gene is TRBV7-9, the J gene TRBJ1-3, with D possibly matching TRBD1 (6 bases). Germline V lookup: CDR1 SEHNR, CDR2 FQNEAQ (reference sequence). Trimming left V 11 bases short and J 0 bases short, with 11 bases between. This CDR3 region has 13 residues. The CDR3: CAGGQNSGNTIYF. For the CDR3, the DNA is TGTGCCGGGGGGCAAAACTCTGGAAACACCATATATTTT.